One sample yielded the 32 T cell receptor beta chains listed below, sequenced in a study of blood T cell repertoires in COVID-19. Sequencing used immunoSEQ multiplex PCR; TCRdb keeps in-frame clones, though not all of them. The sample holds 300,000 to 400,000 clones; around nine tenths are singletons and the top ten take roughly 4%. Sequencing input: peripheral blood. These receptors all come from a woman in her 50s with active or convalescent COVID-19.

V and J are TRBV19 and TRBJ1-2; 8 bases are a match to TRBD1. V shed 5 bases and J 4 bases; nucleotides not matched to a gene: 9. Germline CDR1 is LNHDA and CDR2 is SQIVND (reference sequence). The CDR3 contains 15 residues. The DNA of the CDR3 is TGTGCCAGTAGTCGACCAGGGGGCGCTGCCTATGGCTACACCTTC. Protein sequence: CASSRPGGAAYGYTF.

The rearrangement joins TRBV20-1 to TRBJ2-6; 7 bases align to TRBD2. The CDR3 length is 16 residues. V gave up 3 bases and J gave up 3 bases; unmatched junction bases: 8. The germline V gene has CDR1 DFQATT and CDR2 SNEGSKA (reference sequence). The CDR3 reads CSASFSGGSGANVLTF. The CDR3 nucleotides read TGCAGTGCTAGTTTTTCGGGAGGCAGTGGGGCCAACGTCCTGACTTTC.

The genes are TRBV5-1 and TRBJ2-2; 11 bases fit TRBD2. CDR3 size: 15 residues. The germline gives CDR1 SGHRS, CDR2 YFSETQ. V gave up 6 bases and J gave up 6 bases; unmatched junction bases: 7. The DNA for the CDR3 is TGCGCCAGCACGAAGACTAGCGGGACGTCCGGGGAGCTGTTTTTT. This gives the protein CASTKTSGTSGELFF. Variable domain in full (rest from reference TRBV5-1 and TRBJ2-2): KAGVTQTPRYLIKTRGQQVTLSCSPISGHRSVSWYQQTPGQGLQFLFEYFSETQRNKGNFPGRFSGRQFSNSRSEMNVSTLELGDSALYLCASTKTSGTSGELFFGEGSRLTVL.

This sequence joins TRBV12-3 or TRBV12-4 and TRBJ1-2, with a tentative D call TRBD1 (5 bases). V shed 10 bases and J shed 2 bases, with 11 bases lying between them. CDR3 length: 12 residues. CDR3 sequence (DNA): TGTGCCATCCGGGGGGGGAACTATGGCTACACCTTC. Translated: CAIRGGNYGYTF.

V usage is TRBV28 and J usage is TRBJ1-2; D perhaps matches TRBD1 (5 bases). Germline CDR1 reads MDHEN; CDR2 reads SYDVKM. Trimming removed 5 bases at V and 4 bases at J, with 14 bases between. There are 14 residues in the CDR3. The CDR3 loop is CASSPPGGSYGYTF. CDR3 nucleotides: TGTGCCAGCAGTCCCCCTGGGGGGAGCTATGGCTACACCTTC.

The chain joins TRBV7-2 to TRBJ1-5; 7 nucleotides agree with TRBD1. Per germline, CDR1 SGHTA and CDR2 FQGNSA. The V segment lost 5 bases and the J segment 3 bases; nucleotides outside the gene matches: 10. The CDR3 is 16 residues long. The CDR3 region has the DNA TGTGCCAGCAGCCCCCGGGACAGCGTTTACAATCAGCCCCAGCATTTT. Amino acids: CASSPRDSVYNQPQHF.

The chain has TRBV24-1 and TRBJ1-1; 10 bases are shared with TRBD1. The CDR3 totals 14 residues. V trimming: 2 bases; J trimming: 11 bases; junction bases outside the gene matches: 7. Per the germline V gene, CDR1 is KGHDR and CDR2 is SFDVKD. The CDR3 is CATSDSAGQGQAFF. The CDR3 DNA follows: TGTGCCACCAGTGATTCTGCGGGACAGGGGCAGGCTTTCTTT.

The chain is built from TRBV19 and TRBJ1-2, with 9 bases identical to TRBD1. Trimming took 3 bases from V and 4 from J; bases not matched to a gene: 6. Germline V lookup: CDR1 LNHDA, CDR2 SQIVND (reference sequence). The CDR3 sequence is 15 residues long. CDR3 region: CASSMEGQGLYGYTF. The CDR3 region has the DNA TGTGCCAGTAGTATGGAGGGACAGGGACTCTATGGCTACACCTTC.

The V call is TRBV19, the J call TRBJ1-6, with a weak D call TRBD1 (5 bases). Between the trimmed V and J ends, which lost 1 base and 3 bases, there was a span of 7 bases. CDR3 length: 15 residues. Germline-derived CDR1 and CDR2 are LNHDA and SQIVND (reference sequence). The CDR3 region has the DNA TGTGCCAGTAGTATAGGAGACAGCTATAATTCACCCCTCCACTTT. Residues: CASSIGDSYNSPLHF.

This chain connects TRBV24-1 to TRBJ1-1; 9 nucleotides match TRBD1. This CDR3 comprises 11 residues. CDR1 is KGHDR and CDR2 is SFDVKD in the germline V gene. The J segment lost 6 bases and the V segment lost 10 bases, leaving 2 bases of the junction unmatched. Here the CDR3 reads CATGTGPEAFF. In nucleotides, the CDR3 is TGTGCCACTGGGACAGGGCCTGAAGCTTTCTTT.

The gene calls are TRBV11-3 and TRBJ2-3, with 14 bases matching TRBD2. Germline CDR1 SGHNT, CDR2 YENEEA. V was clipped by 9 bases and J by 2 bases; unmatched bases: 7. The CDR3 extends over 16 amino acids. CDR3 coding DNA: TGTGCCAGACGACTAGCGGGGGGGGATTACACAGATACGCAGTATTTT. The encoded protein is CARRLAGGDYTDTQYF.

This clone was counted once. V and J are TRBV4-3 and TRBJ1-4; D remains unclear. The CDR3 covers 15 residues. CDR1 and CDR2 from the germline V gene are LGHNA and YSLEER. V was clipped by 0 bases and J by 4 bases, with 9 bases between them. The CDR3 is CASSQEDMINEKLFF. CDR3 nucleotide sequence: TGCGCCAGCAGCCAAGAAGACATGATTAATGAAAAACTGTTTTTT.

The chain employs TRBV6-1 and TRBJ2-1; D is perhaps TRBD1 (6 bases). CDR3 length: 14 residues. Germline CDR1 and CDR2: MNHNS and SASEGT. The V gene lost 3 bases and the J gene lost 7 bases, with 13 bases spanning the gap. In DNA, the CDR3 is TGTGCCAGCAGTGAGACAGGTACCCGAAATGAGCAGTTCTTC. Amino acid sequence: CASSETGTRNEQFF.

Written as DNA, the CDR3 is TGTGCCAGCAGCGTAATGGACAGGTTAAGTGGAAACACCATATATTTT. As protein: CASSVMDRLSGNTIYF. The chain joins TRBV9 to TRBJ1-3; 7 bases fit TRBD1. J was trimmed by 3 bases and V by 1 base; bases with no gene match: 7. The CDR3 is 16 amino acids. Germline V gene sequence: CDR1 SGDLS, CDR2 YYNGEE.

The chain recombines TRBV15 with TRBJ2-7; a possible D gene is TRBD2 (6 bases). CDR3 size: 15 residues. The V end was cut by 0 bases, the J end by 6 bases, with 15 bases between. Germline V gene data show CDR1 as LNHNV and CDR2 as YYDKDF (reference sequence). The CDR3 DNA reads TGTGCCACCAGCAGAGATCCCCTTGCGGGGATCGAGCAGTACTTC. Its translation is CATSRDPLAGIEQYF.

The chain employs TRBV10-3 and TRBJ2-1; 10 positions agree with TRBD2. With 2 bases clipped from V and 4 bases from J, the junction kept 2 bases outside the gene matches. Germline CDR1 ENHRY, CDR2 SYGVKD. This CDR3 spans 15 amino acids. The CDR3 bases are TGTGCCATCAGTGAGACTAGCGGGGCATACAATGAGCAGTTCTTC. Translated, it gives CAISETSGAYNEQFF.

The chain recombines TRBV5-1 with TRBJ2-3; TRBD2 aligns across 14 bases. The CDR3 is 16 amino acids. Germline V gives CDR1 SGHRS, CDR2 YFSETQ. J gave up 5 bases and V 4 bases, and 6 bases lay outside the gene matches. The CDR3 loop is CASSEGLAGVIDTQYF. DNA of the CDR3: TGCGCCAGCAGCGAGGGACTAGCGGGAGTTATAGATACGCAGTATTTT.

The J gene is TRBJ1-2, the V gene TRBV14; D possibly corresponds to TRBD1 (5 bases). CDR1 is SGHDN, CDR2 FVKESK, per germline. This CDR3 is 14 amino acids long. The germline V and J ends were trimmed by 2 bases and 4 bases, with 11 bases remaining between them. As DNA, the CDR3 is TGTGCCAGCAGCCAACAGGGCATCGCCTATGGCTACACCTTC. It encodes CASSQQGIAYGYTF.

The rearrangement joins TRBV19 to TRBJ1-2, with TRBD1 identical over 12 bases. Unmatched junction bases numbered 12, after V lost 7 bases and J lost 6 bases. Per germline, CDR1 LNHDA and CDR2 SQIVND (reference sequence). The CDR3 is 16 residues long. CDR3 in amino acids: CASTHLGTGGKNGYTF. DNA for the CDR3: TGTGCCAGTACCCACCTCGGGACAGGGGGCAAAAATGGCTACACCTTC.

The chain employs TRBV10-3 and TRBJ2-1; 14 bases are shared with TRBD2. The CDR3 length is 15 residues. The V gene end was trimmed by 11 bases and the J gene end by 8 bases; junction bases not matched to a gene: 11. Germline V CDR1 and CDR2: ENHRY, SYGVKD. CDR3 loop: CAPPEGLAGEYEQFF. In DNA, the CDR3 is TGTGCCCCCCCGGAGGGACTAGCGGGAGAATATGAGCAGTTCTTC.

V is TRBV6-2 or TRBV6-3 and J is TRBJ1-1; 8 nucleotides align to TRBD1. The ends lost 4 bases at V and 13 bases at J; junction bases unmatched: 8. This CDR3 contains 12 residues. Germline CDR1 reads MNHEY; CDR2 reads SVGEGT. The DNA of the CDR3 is TGTGCCAGCAGTTCCAATGACAGGGGTATTTTCTTT. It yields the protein CASSSNDRGIFF.

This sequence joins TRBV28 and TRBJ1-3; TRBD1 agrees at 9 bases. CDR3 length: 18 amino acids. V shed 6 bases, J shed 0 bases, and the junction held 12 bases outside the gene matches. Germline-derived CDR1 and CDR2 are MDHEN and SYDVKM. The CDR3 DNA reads TGTGCCAGCAGCTCCCCGGGACAGGGTTCCCTCTCTGGAAACACCATATATTTT. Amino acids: CASSSPGQGSLSGNTIYF.

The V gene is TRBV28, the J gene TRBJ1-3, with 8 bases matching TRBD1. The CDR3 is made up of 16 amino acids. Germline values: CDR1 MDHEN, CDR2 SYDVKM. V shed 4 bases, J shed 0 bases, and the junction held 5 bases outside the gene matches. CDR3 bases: TGTGCCAGCAGTTCGGGGGGACAGGTCTCTGGAAACACCATATATTTT. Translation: CASSSGGQVSGNTIYF.

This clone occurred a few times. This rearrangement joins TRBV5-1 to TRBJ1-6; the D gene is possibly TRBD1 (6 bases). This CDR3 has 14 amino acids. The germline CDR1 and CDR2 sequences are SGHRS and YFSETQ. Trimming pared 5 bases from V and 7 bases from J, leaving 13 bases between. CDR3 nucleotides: TGCGCCAGCAGTTTTGGGCAGGGGAATTCACCCCTCCACTTT. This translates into CASSFGQGNSPLHF.

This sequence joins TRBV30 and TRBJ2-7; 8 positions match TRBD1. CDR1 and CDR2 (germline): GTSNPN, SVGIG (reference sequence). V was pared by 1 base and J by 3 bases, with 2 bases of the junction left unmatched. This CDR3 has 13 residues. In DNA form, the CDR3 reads TGTGCCTGGAGTGACGGACAGGGCTACGAGCAGTACTTC. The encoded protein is CAWSDGQGYEQYF.

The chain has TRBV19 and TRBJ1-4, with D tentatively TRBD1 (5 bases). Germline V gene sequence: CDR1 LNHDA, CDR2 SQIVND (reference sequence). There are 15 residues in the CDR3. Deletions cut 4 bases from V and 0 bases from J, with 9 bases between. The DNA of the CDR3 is TGTGCCAGTAGTAGACAGTTACCAACTAATGAAAAACTGTTTTTT. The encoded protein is CASSRQLPTNEKLFF.

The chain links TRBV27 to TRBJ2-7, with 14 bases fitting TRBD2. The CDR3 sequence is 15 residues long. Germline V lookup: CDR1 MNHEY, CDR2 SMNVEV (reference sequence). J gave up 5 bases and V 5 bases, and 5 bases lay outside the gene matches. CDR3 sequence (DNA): TGTGCCAGCAGTACCGGGACTAGCGGGAGTAACGAGCAGTACTTC. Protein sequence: CASSTGTSGSNEQYF.

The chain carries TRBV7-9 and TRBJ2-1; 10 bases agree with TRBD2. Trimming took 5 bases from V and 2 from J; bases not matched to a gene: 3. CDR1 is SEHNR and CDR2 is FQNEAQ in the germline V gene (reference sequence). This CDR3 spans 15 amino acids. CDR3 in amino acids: CASSQGLAPYNEQFF. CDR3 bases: TGTGCCAGCAGCCAGGGACTAGCGCCCTACAATGAGCAGTTCTTC. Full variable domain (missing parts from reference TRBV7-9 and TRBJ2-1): DTGVSQNPRHKITKRGQNVTFRCDPISEHNRLYWYRQTLGQGPEFLTYFQNEAQLEKSRLLSDRFSAERPKGSFSTLEIQRTEQGDSAMYLCASSQGLAPYNEQFFGPGTRLTVL.

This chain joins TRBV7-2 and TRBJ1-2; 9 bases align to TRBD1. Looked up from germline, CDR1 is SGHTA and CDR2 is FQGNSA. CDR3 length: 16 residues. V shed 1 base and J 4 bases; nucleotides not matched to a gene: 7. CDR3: CASSLGGGQGSYGYTF. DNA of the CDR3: TGTGCCAGCAGCTTAGGGGGGGGACAGGGATCCTATGGCTACACCTTC.

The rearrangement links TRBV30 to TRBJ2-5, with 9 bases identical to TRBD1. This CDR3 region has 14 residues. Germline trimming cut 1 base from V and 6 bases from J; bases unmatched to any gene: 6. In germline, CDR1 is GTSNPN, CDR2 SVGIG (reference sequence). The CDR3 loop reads CAWSEGTGTQTQYF. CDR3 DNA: TGTGCCTGGAGTGAGGGGACAGGGACGCAGACCCAGTACTTC. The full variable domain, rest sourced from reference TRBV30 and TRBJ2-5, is SQTIHQWPATLVQPVGSPLSLECTVEGTSNPNLYWYRQAAGRGLQLLFYSVGIGQISSEVPQNLSASRPQDRQFILSSKKLLLSDSGFYLCAWSEGTGTQTQYFGPGTRLLVL.

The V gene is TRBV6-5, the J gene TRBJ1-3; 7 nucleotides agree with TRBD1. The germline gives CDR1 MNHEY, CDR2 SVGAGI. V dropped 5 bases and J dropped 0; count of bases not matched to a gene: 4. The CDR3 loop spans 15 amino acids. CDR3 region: CASSRTGVSGNTIYF. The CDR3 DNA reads TGTGCCAGCAGTCGGACAGGAGTCTCTGGAAACACCATATATTTT.

In nucleotides, the CDR3 is TGTGCCAGCTCCCGATCTTGGACAGTCAATCAGCCCCAGCATTTT. This sequence encodes CASSRSWTVNQPQHF. The chain joins TRBV28 to TRBJ1-5; tentatively, D is TRBD1 (6 bases). Deletions cut 8 bases from V and 3 bases from J, with 17 bases between. CDR3 length: 15 residues. Germline CDR1 reads MDHEN; CDR2 reads SYDVKM.